A single sample is the source of the 25 T cell receptor beta chains below, sequenced in a study of cytotoxic CD8 clonotypes in ibrutinib-treated CLL. Sequencing used immunoSEQ multiplex PCR; TCRdb keeps in-frame clones, though not all of them. The table shows roughly 250,000 clones, with less than 75% occurring only once. Here the sequenced sample was PBMCs, taken after 24 months of ibrutinib treatment. These receptors were collected from a human donor with chronic lymphocytic leukemia.

The V and J genes are TRBV25-1 and TRBJ2-5; D unresolved. The germline V and J ends were trimmed by 2 bases and 2 bases, with 15 bases remaining between them. The CDR3 sequence is 16 residues long. Germline loops: CDR1 MGHDK, CDR2 SYGVNS. The chain's CDR3 is CASSEIGQWGQETQYF. In DNA, the CDR3 is TGTGCCAGCAGTGAAATAGGGCAGTGGGGACAAGAGACCCAGTACTTC.

The chain joins TRBV14 to TRBJ1-4, with 11 bases that match TRBD1. Germline trimming cut 4 bases from V and 7 bases from J; bases unmatched to any gene: 5. Germline CDR1 SGHDN, CDR2 FVKESK. The CDR3 runs to 15 residues. The CDR3 here is CASSPGTGGGEKLFF. In nucleotides, the CDR3 is TGTGCCAGCAGCCCCGGGACAGGGGGAGGTGAAAAACTGTTTTTT.

The V and J genes are TRBV7-6 and TRBJ1-5, with D hard to call. The CDR3 runs to 14 residues. V was trimmed by 3 bases and J by 4 bases, leaving 10 bases between them. Germline V gene data show CDR1 as SGHVS and CDR2 as FNYEAQ. The CDR3, as DNA: TGTGCCAGCAGCTTGCTTGGAGGGAATCAGCCCCAGCATTTT. This codes for CASSLLGGNQPQHF.

The V call is TRBV28, the J call TRBJ1-2; D unresolved. This CDR3 has 15 residues. Germline loops: CDR1 MDHEN, CDR2 SYDVKM. Trimming cost V 3 bases and J 7 bases, with 18 bases left between them. CDR3 residues: CASSLVSVGSGGYTF. CDR3 nucleotides: TGTGCCAGCAGTTTGGTGTCGGTAGGGTCTGGTGGCTACACCTTC.

V gene TRBV15 combines with J gene TRBJ2-3, with a possible D match to TRBD1 (5 bases). Trimming took 5 bases from V and 5 from J, leaving 20 bases between them. Germline-derived CDR1 and CDR2 are LNHNV and YYDKDF (reference sequence). The CDR3 consists of 16 residues. The CDR3 DNA reads TGTGCCACCAGCGGGGCCCTCGCGGATGTGGTAGATACGCAGTATTTT. This translates into CATSGALADVVDTQYF.

The chain has TRBV27 and TRBJ1-5; D unclear. Trimming removed 7 bases at V and 4 bases at J, with 14 bases between. Per the germline V gene, CDR1 is MNHEY and CDR2 is SMNVEV (reference sequence). The CDR3 has 14 amino acids. The CDR3 coding sequence is TGTGCCAGCAAGCCGCAGGTAGGGAATCAGCCCCAGCATTTT. This sequence encodes CASKPQVGNQPQHF.

This clone appeared once. The chain carries TRBV18 and TRBJ2-7; 7 bases align to TRBD1. The CDR3 runs to 13 residues. Germline lookup yields CDR1 KGHSH and CDR2 LQKENI. V gave up 2 bases and J gave up 4 bases; unmatched junction bases: 2. The CDR3 DNA sequence: TGTGCCAGCTCACCAGGGACAGATTACGAGCAGTACTTC. The encoded protein is CASSPGTDYEQYF. Based on the CDR3 plus reference TRBV18 and TRBJ2-7, the full variable domain is NAGVMQNPRHLVRRRGQEARLRCSPMKGHSHVYWYRQLPEEGLKFMVYLQKENIIDESGMPKERFSAEFPKEGPSILRIQQVVRGDSAAYFCASSPGTDYEQYFGPGTRLTVT.

The chain employs TRBV19 and TRBJ1-2; 9 bases line up with TRBD1. Germline CDR1 LNHDA, CDR2 SQIVND (reference sequence). This CDR3 spans 14 amino acids. V lost 10 bases to trimming and J lost 1 base; unmatched junction nucleotides: 7. This CDR3 reads CAKAGQGGNYGYTF. CDR3 nucleotides: TGTGCCAAAGCGGGACAGGGAGGTAACTATGGCTACACCTTC.

V is TRBV9 and J is TRBJ1-3; D is uncertain. This CDR3 spans 15 amino acids. Germline V lookup: CDR1 SGDLS, CDR2 YYNGEE. V was clipped by 0 bases and J by 0 bases, with 7 bases between them. The chain's CDR3 is CASSVGSPSGNTIYF. The CDR3 nucleotides read TGTGCCAGCAGCGTAGGGTCTCCCTCTGGAAACACCATATATTTT.

The rearrangement uses TRBV5-6 and TRBJ2-3; D is undetermined. CDR3 length equals 18 residues. The V gene lost 7 bases and the J gene lost 6 bases, with 30 bases spanning the gap. Germline values: CDR1 SGHDT, CDR2 YYEEEE. The CDR3 DNA is TGTGCCAGCCAGCCGGCAGCAGCCCGTGGACCTCTCCCGGATACGCAGTATTTT. It yields the protein CASQPAAARGPLPDTQYF. Drawing the rest from reference TRBV5-6 and TRBJ2-3, the complete variable domain is DAGVTQSPTHLIKTRGQQVTLRCSPKSGHDTVSWYQQALGQGPQFIFQYYEEEERQRGNFPDRFSGHQFPNYSSELNVNALLLGDSALYLCASQPAAARGPLPDTQYFGPGTRLTVL.

The V gene is TRBV10-3, the J gene TRBJ1-2, with a tentative D call TRBD1 (5 bases). With 8 bases removed from V and 8 bases from J, the gap between germline ends came to 21 bases. The CDR3 contains 14 residues. The germline CDR1 and CDR2 sequences are ENHRY and SYGVKD. The CDR3 DNA follows: TGTGCCATCGGGGTAAGGGACCCCCAGGACGGCTACACCTTC. This translates into CAIGVRDPQDGYTF.

The rearrangement links TRBV6-6 to TRBJ1-2; no reliable D call. V dropped 3 bases and J dropped 0 bases, with 8 bases sitting between them. The CDR3 sequence is 14 residues long. Germline CDR1 MNHNY, CDR2 SVGAGI (reference sequence). The CDR3 DNA reads as TGTGCCAGCAGTTATCAGGACGCTAACTATGGCTACACCTTC. Translated: CASSYQDANYGYTF.

The genes are TRBV2 and TRBJ1-4, with D uncertain. This CDR3 is 12 amino acids long. V was shortened by 6 bases and J by 3 bases, with 5 bases between the two germline ends. Germline V gives CDR1 SNHLY, CDR2 FYNNEI. The CDR3 sequence is CASRRANEKLFF. CDR3 DNA sequence: TGTGCCAGCAGACGGGCTAATGAAAAACTGTTTTTT.

The chain couples TRBV9 to TRBJ2-7, with D possibly being TRBD1 (6 bases). The germline gives CDR1 SGDLS, CDR2 YYNGEE. V gave up 0 bases and J gave up 2 bases, with 15 bases separating them. The CDR3 is 16 residues long. The CDR3 region has the DNA TGTGCCAGCAGCGTAGGTTGGCAGGGGCCCCCCTACGAGCAGTACTTC. Translated: CASSVGWQGPPYEQYF.

The chain recombines TRBV7-3 with TRBJ2-7; D possibly corresponds to TRBD2 (6 bases). The CDR3 spans 15 residues. With 5 bases removed from V and 7 bases from J, the gap between germline ends came to 21 bases. The V gene's germline CDR1 is SGHTA and CDR2 FQGTGA. The DNA for the CDR3 is TGTGCCAGCAGCCGTGGAGGGAGCGGTACTGAGGAGCAGTACTTC. It encodes CASSRGGSGTEEQYF.

This clone has only a few counts. V usage is TRBV29-1 and J usage is TRBJ1-2; D not certain. Germline-derived CDR1 and CDR2 are SQVTM and ANQGSEA. Trimming took 3 bases from V and 3 from J, leaving 5 bases between them. The CDR3 has 11 residues. The CDR3 DNA is TGCAGCGTTGAGGTACACTATGGCTACACCTTC. The encoded protein is CSVEVHYGYTF.

The chain links TRBV9 to TRBJ2-3, with D possibly matching TRBD2 (6 bases). Looked up from germline, CDR1 is SGDLS and CDR2 is YYNGEE. Trimming pared 2 bases from V and 2 bases from J, leaving 9 bases between. This CDR3 is built from 14 residues. CDR3 sequence: CASSVWGDTDTQYF. CDR3 in DNA: TGTGCCAGCAGCGTCTGGGGGGACACAGATACGCAGTATTTT.

This chain uses TRBV5-1 with TRBJ1-5; 9 bases map to TRBD1. The junction had 3 bases not matched to a gene; V was cut back by 0 bases and J by 5 bases. The CDR3 sequence is 15 residues long. Germline-derived CDR1 and CDR2 are SGHRS and YFSETQ. In nucleotides, the CDR3 is TGCGCCAGCAGCTTGGACAGGGGGCAGGATCAGCCCCAGCATTTT. It translates to CASSLDRGQDQPQHF.

J is TRBJ1-2 and V is TRBV6-6; 8 positions agree with TRBD1. V was clipped by 5 bases and J by 1 base; unmatched bases: 6. The CDR3 totals 15 residues. Germline values: CDR1 MNHNY, CDR2 SVGAGI (reference sequence). DNA for the CDR3: TGTGCCAGCAGTCCCGGGACAGGAAATAACTATGGCTACACCTTC. As protein: CASSPGTGNNYGYTF.

This clone was detected only a few times. This sequence joins TRBV10-3 and TRBJ2-5, with D possibly being TRBD1 (6 bases). The CDR3 is 13 amino acids. The germline CDR1 and CDR2 sequences are ENHRY and SYGVKD. V was trimmed by 4 bases and J by 4 bases, leaving 10 bases between them. The CDR3 DNA sequence: TGTGCCATCAGTGTTGGGGGCCCAGAGACCCAGTACTTC. Amino acid sequence: CAISVGGPETQYF.

This sequence joins TRBV10-3 and TRBJ2-7; no clear D. CDR1 and CDR2 from the germline V gene are ENHRY and SYGVKD. The CDR3 sequence is 14 residues long. Between the trimmed V and J ends, which lost 3 bases and 1 base, there was a span of 10 bases. CDR3 protein: CAISDGYGSYEQYF. For the CDR3, the DNA is TGTGCCATCAGTGACGGGTATGGGTCCTACGAGCAGTACTTC.

V gene TRBV28 combines with J gene TRBJ2-7; 7 positions agree with TRBD1. With V trimmed by 7 bases and J by 1 base, 7 bases remained unmatched. The CDR3 has 14 amino acids. Germline V CDR1 and CDR2: MDHEN, SYDVKM. The CDR3 loop reads CASIRDSASYEQYF. The CDR3 region has the DNA TGTGCCAGCATCCGGGACAGTGCTTCCTACGAGCAGTACTTC.

V and J are TRBV4-2 and TRBJ1-1; D call uncertain. Trimming removed 2 bases from V and 1 base from J, with 8 bases in between. The CDR3 contains 14 residues. CDR1 is LGHNA, CDR2 YNFKEQ, per germline. In nucleotides, the CDR3 is TGTGCCAGCAGCCAAAGAGGTAAGAACACTGAAGCTTTCTTT. This gives the protein CASSQRGKNTEAFF.

The chain combines TRBV2 with TRBJ2-1, with a tentative D call TRBD2 (6 bases). CDR1 and CDR2 from the germline V gene are SNHLY and FYNNEI. The CDR3 has 14 residues. V gave up 4 bases and J gave up 6 bases, with 13 bases separating them. The CDR3 protein is CASSGGSGSNEQFF. The CDR3 coding sequence is TGTGCCAGCAGTGGTGGTAGCGGTAGCAATGAGCAGTTCTTC.

The V gene is TRBV19, the J gene TRBJ2-1; TRBD1 matches 10 bases. The V gene's germline CDR1 is LNHDA and CDR2 SQIVND (reference sequence). There are 13 residues in the CDR3. V trimming: 4 bases; J trimming: 14 bases; junction bases outside the gene matches: 8. The CDR3 DNA reads TGTGCCAGTAGTACCGGACAGGGGGACTTGGAGTTCTTC. The encoded protein is CASSTGQGDLEFF.